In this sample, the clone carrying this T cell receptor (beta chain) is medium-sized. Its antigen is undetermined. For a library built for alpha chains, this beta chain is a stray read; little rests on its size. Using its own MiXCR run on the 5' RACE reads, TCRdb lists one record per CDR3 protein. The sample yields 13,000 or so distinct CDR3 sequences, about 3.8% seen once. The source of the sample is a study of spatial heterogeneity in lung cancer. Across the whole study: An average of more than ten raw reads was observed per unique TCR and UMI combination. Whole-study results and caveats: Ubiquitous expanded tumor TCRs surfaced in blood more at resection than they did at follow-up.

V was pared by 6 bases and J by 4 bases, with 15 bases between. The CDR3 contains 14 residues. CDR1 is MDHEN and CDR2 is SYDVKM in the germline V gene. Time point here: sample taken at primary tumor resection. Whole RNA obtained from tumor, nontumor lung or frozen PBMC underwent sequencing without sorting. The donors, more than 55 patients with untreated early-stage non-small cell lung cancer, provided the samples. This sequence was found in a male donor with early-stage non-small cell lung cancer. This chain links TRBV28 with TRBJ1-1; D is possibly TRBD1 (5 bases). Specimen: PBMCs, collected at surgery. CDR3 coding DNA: TGTGCCAGCAGGCCAGGACAATCGGGCACTGAAGCTTTCTTT. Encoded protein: CASRPGQSGTEAFF. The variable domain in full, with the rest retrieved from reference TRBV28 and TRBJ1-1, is DVKVTQSSRYLVKRTGEKVFLECVQDMDHENMFWYRQDPGLGLRLIYFSYDVKMKEKGDIPEGYSVSREKKERFSLILESASTNQTSMYLCASRPGQSGTEAFFGQGTRLTVV.